This is a list of T cell receptor beta chains from one sample in a study of identifying expanded T cells in peripheral blood. Some clones are missing from TCRdb's copy, which holds only in-frame ones; the method was immunoSEQ multiplex PCR. The sample consists of approximately 59,000 clones, roughly 89% of them appearing once. Input material: blood. Every receptor here comes from a person aged 18 to 70 in good health. Both conserved end residues are trimmed from each CDR3. The order of the fields is V gene, J gene, CDR3 protein.

v_call: TRBV7-2; j_call: TRBJ2-2; cdr3_aa: ASSVQGGGTGELF
v_call: TRBV27; j_call: TRBJ2-1; cdr3_aa: ASNSGEYNEQF
v_call: TRBV9; j_call: TRBJ2-3; cdr3_aa: ASSVGAAPTDTQY
v_call: TRBV5-1; j_call: TRBJ1-2; cdr3_aa: ASSLARVDYGYT
v_call: TRBV19; j_call: TRBJ2-7; cdr3_aa: ASSIGRGTYEQY
v_call: TRBV9; j_call: TRBJ2-1; cdr3_aa: ASSPSGGAGYEQF
v_call: TRBV14; j_call: TRBJ2-5; cdr3_aa: ASSQRGTQETQY
v_call: TRBV29-1; j_call: TRBJ2-3; cdr3_aa: SVQQQSTDTQY
v_call: TRBV7-9; j_call: TRBJ1-2; cdr3_aa: ASSLEGIYYGYT
v_call: TRBV29-1; j_call: TRBJ2-3; cdr3_aa: SVEEGTVRGTQY
v_call: TRBV25-1; j_call: TRBJ2-7; cdr3_aa: ASSGIGQTSYEQY
v_call: TRBV30; j_call: TRBJ1-2; cdr3_aa: ALNEPGQGRGYT
v_call: TRBV2; j_call: TRBJ2-3; cdr3_aa: ASGGERNTDTQY
v_call: TRBV9; j_call: TRBJ2-5; cdr3_aa: ASSVDGGPAHGTQY
v_call: TRBV10-3; j_call: TRBJ1-5; cdr3_aa: AISESTVVNVPQH
v_call: TRBV6-6; j_call: TRBJ2-3; cdr3_aa: ASSPQGSDTQY
v_call: TRBV7-9; j_call: TRBJ2-1; cdr3_aa: ASSLLAGGSNEQF
v_call: TRBV19; j_call: TRBJ2-5; cdr3_aa: ASSIDLGFETQY
v_call: TRBV6-5; j_call: TRBJ1-2; cdr3_aa: ASSLDRVYGYT
v_call: TRBV6-5; j_call: TRBJ1-1; cdr3_aa: ASQQGFKVYTEAF
v_call: TRBV10-3; j_call: TRBJ2-3; cdr3_aa: AIQERSTDTQY
v_call: TRBV19; j_call: TRBJ2-1; cdr3_aa: ASSRLDYNEQF
v_call: TRBV15; j_call: TRBJ2-3; cdr3_aa: ATSRGANFRTDTQY
v_call: TRBV7-2; j_call: TRBJ2-6; cdr3_aa: ASSPQGGTGANVLT
v_call: TRBV6-5; j_call: TRBJ1-3; cdr3_aa: ASSYSGAASGNTIY
v_call: TRBV7-2; j_call: TRBJ1-2; cdr3_aa: ASSLARGGRFGYGYT